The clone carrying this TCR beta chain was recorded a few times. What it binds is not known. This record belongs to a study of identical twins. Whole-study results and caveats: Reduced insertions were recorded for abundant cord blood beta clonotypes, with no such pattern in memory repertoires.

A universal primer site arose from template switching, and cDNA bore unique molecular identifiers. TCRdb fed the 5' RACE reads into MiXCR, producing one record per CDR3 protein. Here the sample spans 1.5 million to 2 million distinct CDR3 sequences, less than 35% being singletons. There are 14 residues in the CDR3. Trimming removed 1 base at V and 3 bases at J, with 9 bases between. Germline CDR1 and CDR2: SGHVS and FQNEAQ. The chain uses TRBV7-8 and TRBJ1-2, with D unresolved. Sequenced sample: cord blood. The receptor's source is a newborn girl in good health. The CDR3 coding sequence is TGTGCCAGCAGCTTAGGGGAGTTGGACTATGGCTACACCTTC. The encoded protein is CASSLGELDYGYTF.